This T cell receptor beta chain was obtained from a study of control samples from healthy donors and cancer patients. The V end was cut by 0 bases, the J end by 4 bases, with 9 bases between. Germline assignment: CDR1 MNHNS and CDR2 SASEGT. The CDR3 spans 14 residues. Clones were sequenced by immunoSEQ multiplex PCR, and TCRdb holds only the in-frame ones, with some missing. The table shows 260,000 or so clones, with approximately 80% occurring only once. The chain combines TRBV6-1 with TRBJ1-2; D is ambiguous. Sample: PBMCs. The TCR originated in a woman in her sixties or seventies with lung cancer. Here the CDR3 reads CASSEASLTYGYTF. The CDR3 DNA is TGTGCCAGCAGTGAAGCCTCCCTTACCTATGGCTACACCTTC.